These 19 T cell receptor beta chains came from one sample sequenced in a study of beta chain bispecific antibodies for T cell cancers. Study-level results: In these mixed samples, most targeted TRBV reads derived from the leukemia cell line.

No antigens are known for them. Expansion lasted approximately 3 days, with either anti-CD3 antibody OKT3 or CD3/CD28 beads. Each CDR3 protein is one row after TCRdb ran MiXCR on the 5' RACE reads. Of thousands of distinct CDR3 sequences in the sample, 2% to 2.5% were seen once. Sequenced material: T cells from a healthy donor cultured with Jurkat leukemia cells, taken from a culture containing an anti-CD19 bispecific antibody. Receptor source: a human donor in good health. Some clones in this sample may be carry-over from other donors' samples.

This clonotype was observed at least ten times. The V call is TRBV7-9, the J call TRBJ2-2, with D possibly being TRBD1 (5 bases). From germline, CDR1 is SEHNR and CDR2 FQNEAQ (reference sequence). This CDR3 has 15 amino acids. The V end was cut by 5 bases, the J end by 8 bases, with 18 bases between. CDR3 DNA: TGTGCCAGCAGCCATTCGGCAGGGAAAGAGGGGGAGCTGTTTTTT. It codes for CASSHSAGKEGELFF.

This clonotype occurred many times. The rearrangement uses TRBV20-1 and TRBJ1-2, with 10 nucleotides matching TRBD1. The V and J ends lost 6 bases and 8 bases, in that order; junction bases with no gene match: 15. The germline V gene encodes CDR1 DFQATT and CDR2 SNEGSKA (reference sequence). The CDR3 loop spans 15 amino acids. This chain's CDR3 is CSAPGQGKERSGYTF. CDR3 sequence (DNA): TGCAGTGCCCCGGGACAGGGGAAGGAGCGATCCGGCTACACCTTC.

This clonotype was detected ten times or more. The chain has TRBV27 and TRBJ2-1, with 10 nucleotides matching TRBD1. This CDR3 has 13 residues. V dropped 7 bases and J dropped 5; count of bases not matched to a gene: 2. The germline V gene has CDR1 MNHEY and CDR2 SMNVEV (reference sequence). CDR3 in DNA: TGTGCCAGCATGGACAGGGGGGACAATGAGCAGTTCTTC. It yields the protein CASMDRGDNEQFF.

Ten or more counts support this clonotype. The chain joins TRBV10-3 to TRBJ2-6; D not resolved. The CDR3 is 13 amino acids. Germline-derived CDR1 and CDR2 are ENHRY and SYGVKD. V was pared by 8 bases and J by 4 bases, with 9 bases between. The CDR3 DNA follows: TGTGCCATCCGAGGCTGGGGGGCCAACGTCCTGACTTTC. Protein: CAIRGWGANVLTF.

This clonotype was recorded at least ten times. The limits of the CDR3 on the DNA are not certain, so only TCRdb's listed CDR3 is given. V and J are TRBV7-5 and TRBJ2-4; the table assigns TRBD1, which was not confirmed against the DNA. TRBV7-5 is listed as a pseudogene. The CDR3 sequence runs 18 residues, both termini included. The CDR3 reads CISVSDCIRGKGKNIQYF.

In its sample, this clonotype was seen a few times. The V and J genes are TRBV20-1 and TRBJ2-7; D tentatively reads TRBD1 or TRBD2 (5 bases each). CDR1 is DFQATT, CDR2 SNEGSKA, per germline (reference sequence). Trimming pared 0 bases from V and 0 bases from J, leaving 12 bases between. The CDR3 contains 15 residues. CDR3 bases: TGCAGTGCTAGAGATCGGGACGGTAACTCCTACGAGCAGTACTTC. Its translation: CSARDRDGNSYEQYF.

This clonotype has a count of ten or more. The chain carries TRBV3-1 and TRBJ1-1; D may be TRBD1 (6 bases). There are 12 residues in the CDR3. V was cut by 4 bases and J by 8 bases, with 11 bases left in between. Germline loops: CDR1 LGHDT, CDR2 YNNKEL (reference sequence). CDR3 region: CASSPGASEAFF. Here the CDR3 DNA reads TGTGCCAGCAGCCCGGGGGCTTCAGAAGCTTTCTTT.

This clonotype occurred many times. The chain combines TRBV20-1 with TRBJ1-2, with TRBD1 matching 7 bases. The CDR3 has 14 amino acids. V shed 5 bases, J shed 7 bases, and the junction held 13 bases outside the gene matches. Germline assignment: CDR1 DFQATT and CDR2 SNEGSKA (reference sequence). CDR3 in DNA: TGCAGTGCTCACCCAAGGGCAGGGGGTGGTGGCTACACCTTC. Its translation: CSAHPRAGGGGYTF.

This clonotype has ten or more counts. The chain recombines TRBV5-5 with TRBJ1-3; D not certain. V lost 0 bases to trimming and J lost 7 bases, with 14 bases between them. The CDR3 totals 15 residues. Germline CDR1 and CDR2: SGHKS and YYEKEE (reference sequence). CDR3 protein: CASSLGVTLQNTIYF. CDR3 coding DNA: TGTGCCAGCAGCTTGGGAGTGACTCTTCAGAACACCATATATTTT.

This clonotype was seen repeatedly, ten times or more. The chain is built from TRBV7-2 and TRBJ2-2; the D gene is possibly TRBD1 (6 bases). In germline, CDR1 is SGHTA, CDR2 FQGNSA. This CDR3 is 16 amino acids long. Trimming took 5 bases from V and 4 from J, leaving 17 bases between them. The CDR3 loop is CASSPPPGHSTGELFF. The CDR3 coding sequence is TGTGCCAGCAGCCCTCCCCCGGGACACTCCACCGGGGAGCTGTTTTTT.

The sample holds many counts of this clonotype. The chain links TRBV20-1 to TRBJ2-7; 9 bases are a match to TRBD1. The CDR3 is 14 amino acids. The trim removed 0 bases at V and 3 bases at J, leaving 3 bases unmatched. Germline loops: CDR1 DFQATT, CDR2 SNEGSKA (reference sequence). CDR3: CSARDKTGGYEQYF. For the CDR3, the DNA is TGCAGTGCTAGAGATAAGACAGGGGGCTACGAGCAGTACTTC.

This clonotype was seen at least ten times. CDR3 amino acids: CASSLSVSSNTEAFF. CDR3 bases: TGTGCCAGCTCACTCTCAGTCAGCTCGAACACTGAAGCTTTCTTT. The V and J genes are TRBV18 and TRBJ1-1; no firm D call. Germline CDR1 and CDR2: KGHSH and LQKENI. The CDR3 runs 15 residues. The ends were cut back, 4 bases at V and 1 base at J, with 13 bases in the middle.

This clonotype was counted many times. The CDR3 sequence: CASSPGDQNIQYF. Here the CDR3 DNA reads TGTGCCAGTAGTCCCGGGGACCAAAACATTCAGTACTTC. V and J are TRBV19 and TRBJ2-4; the D call may be TRBD1 or TRBD2 (5 bases each). Looked up from germline, CDR1 is LNHDA and CDR2 is SQIVND (reference sequence). The CDR3 totals 13 residues. The ends were cut back, 5 bases at V and 5 bases at J, with 10 bases in the middle.

In this sample, this clonotype turned up many times. The chain employs TRBV19 and TRBJ1-1; tentatively, D is TRBD1 (6 bases). Germline V gives CDR1 LNHDA, CDR2 SQIVND (reference sequence). The CDR3 loop spans 13 amino acids. V lost 3 bases and J lost 4, with 9 bases in between. The CDR3 is CASSIRGGTEAFF. The CDR3 DNA sequence: TGTGCCAGTAGTATTAGGGGGGGCACTGAAGCTTTCTTT.

This clonotype has ten or more counts. The V gene is TRBV27, the J gene TRBJ2-3; 7 nucleotides agree with TRBD2. The V segment lost 1 base and the J segment 5 bases; nucleotides outside the gene matches: 3. Germline loops: CDR1 MNHEY, CDR2 SMNVEV (reference sequence). This CDR3 region has 14 residues. The CDR3 region is CASSLWGGGDTQYF. CDR3 in DNA: TGTGCCAGCAGTTTATGGGGGGGAGGAGATACGCAGTATTTT.

This clonotype rates as medium-sized. This sequence joins TRBV29-1 and TRBJ2-1; tentative D call: TRBD2 (5 bases). The CDR3 spans 14 residues. Germline values: CDR1 SQVTM, CDR2 ANQGSEA. The germline V and J ends were trimmed by 5 bases and 0 bases, with 11 bases remaining between them. The CDR3 reads CSVQWGASYNEQFF. In nucleotides, the CDR3 is TGCAGCGTTCAATGGGGAGCCTCCTACAATGAGCAGTTCTTC.

The sample holds many counts of this clonotype. V and J are TRBV10-2 and TRBJ2-2; a weak D match, TRBD1 (6 bases). The CDR3 runs 13 residues. Trimming left V 7 bases short and J 5 bases short, with 11 bases between. In germline, CDR1 is WSHSY, CDR2 SAAADI. Here the CDR3 DNA reads TGCGCCAGCACCAGGGGCGCGACCGGGGAGCTGTTTTTT. It is translated as CASTRGATGELFF.

This clonotype was observed many times. This chain links TRBV7-3 with TRBJ2-3, with 7 positions matching TRBD2. Per the germline V gene, CDR1 is SGHTA and CDR2 is FQGTGA. The CDR3 has 14 residues. Trimming took 5 bases from V and 5 from J; bases not matched to a gene: 7. CDR3: CASSVTGEGDTQYF. CDR3 DNA sequence: TGTGCCAGCAGCGTTACGGGGGAGGGAGATACGCAGTATTTT.

This clonotype was observed many times. The chain uses TRBV9 and TRBJ1-1; no clear D. CDR3 size: 15 residues. The V gene lost 0 bases and the J gene lost 0 bases, with 9 bases spanning the gap. Germline CDR1 reads SGDLS; CDR2 reads YYNGEE. In nucleotides, the CDR3 is TGTGCCAGCAGCGTAGGCCCGGGGTTGAACACTGAAGCTTTCTTT. This codes for CASSVGPGLNTEAFF.